The T cell receptor beta chain described here comes from a study of blood T cell repertoires in COVID-19. Study context: Both acute and convalescent COVID-19 samples were obtained from the United States, Italy and Spain.

In the authors' workflow: From reference gene primer amplification, estimates of nucleated cell counts were derived. The table came from immunoSEQ multiplex PCR; TCRdb's copy has only in-frame clones and leaves some out. The V and J calls and clone size come from that table; D and trimming were worked out from the DNA. This table holds some 150,000 clones, less than 90% found once. The CDR3 consists of 13 residues. The germline V gene encodes CDR1 GTSNPN and CDR2 SVGIG (reference sequence). V lost 1 base and J lost 4, with 7 bases in between. The sample consisted of peripheral blood. This chain links TRBV30 with TRBJ2-2, with D possibly TRBD1 on 6 matching bases. This TCR derives from a human donor in a cohort sampled during active COVID-19. The CDR3 region is CAWSGTVTGELFF. The CDR3 region has the DNA TGTGCCTGGAGTGGGACAGTCACCGGGGAGCTGTTTTTT.